This TCR beta chain was profiled in a study of regulatory T cells in long-lasting Graves disease. About the study: Antithyroid drugs had been taken under 3 months by newly diagnosed Graves' patients. Study observations and caveats: Persistent disease samples used TRBV28, TRBJ1-2 and TRBJ2-5 preferentially.

The time point here: newly diagnosed GD, antithyroid drugs for less than 3 months. Construction of the TCR library relied on RNA isolated from PBMCs. Assembly of TCR beta libraries relied on iRepertoire HTBI primers together with Arm-PCR of CDR3 regions. A single record per CDR3 protein comes from TCRdb applying MiXCR to the multiplex PCR reads. This table has 500,000 to 700,000 distinct CDR3 sequences, 16% appearing once. The germline V gene encodes CDR1 MDHEN and CDR2 SYDVKM. V was shortened by 8 bases and J by 4 bases, with 14 bases between the two germline ends. This CDR3 has 13 amino acids. This clonotype came up a few times. The antigen remains unidentified. The same sample was also studied in work on T cells in Graves' hyperthyroidism and ophthalmopathy. That source reports: Ophthalmopathy onset followed model prediction by a median roughly six months.

This TCR derives from a woman aged 30 to 39 with Graves disease. The V gene is TRBV28, the J gene TRBJ2-5; a weak D match, TRBD1 (5 bases). This specimen was peripheral blood mononuclear cells (PBMCs), taken at new diagnosis, from a patient treated with antithyroid drugs. The CDR3 DNA sequence: TGTGCCAGCCGACCGTTGGGGCCAGAGACCCAGTACTTC. This translates into CASRPLGPETQYF. Using reference TRBV28 and TRBJ2-5 for the parts outside the CDR3, the full variable domain is DVKVTQSSRYLVKRTGEKVFLECVQDMDHENMFWYRQDPGLGLRLIYFSYDVKMKEKGDIPEGYSVSREKKERFSLILESASTNQTSMYLCASRPLGPETQYFGPGTRLLVL.